The clone carrying this TCR beta chain has more than one count but fewer than ten. The antigen is unknown. Template material for amplifying TCR beta CDR3 regions consisted of RNA transcripts. A first-round RT-PCR of the TCR CDR3 used the HTBI primer set. TCRdb re-called the multiplex PCR reads with MiXCR, one entry per CDR3 protein. The sample consists of around 700,000 distinct CDR3 sequences, under 20% of them appearing once. V was clipped by 1 base and J by 3 bases, with 9 bases between them. Germline V lookup: CDR1 LNHNV, CDR2 YYDKDF (reference sequence). CDR3 length equals 15 residues. The sample belongs to a study of T cells in Graves' hyperthyroidism and ophthalmopathy. Study in general: Peripheral blood specimens were obtained at initial diagnosis, prior to any treatment. Study-wide results and limits: Peripheral blood also featured most of the thyroid clonotypes expanded above 0.001.

Initially, at the first diagnosis of hyperthyroidism and before any ophthalmopathy symptoms, blood was sampled. Each 10 ml fresh peripheral blood draw supplied the PBMCs. The clonotype was recovered from a woman aged 45 to 65 with Graves' hyperthyroidism that later progressed to Graves' ophthalmopathy. Sequencing was performed on blood. The chain links TRBV15 to TRBJ1-4, with a possible D match to TRBD1 (6 bases). DNA of the CDR3: TGTGCCACCAGCAGAGGACAGGAACCTAATGAAAAACTGTTTTTT. Its translation is CATSRGQEPNEKLFF.